This entry features one TCR beta chain sequence. Via MiXCR, TCRdb re-called the RT-PCR reads, giving one row per CDR3 protein. The data show approximately 20,000 distinct CDR3 sequences, roughly 78% seen once. The entry originates in a study of yellow fever vaccine responses in identical twins. Germline CDR1 reads MDHEN; CDR2 reads SYDVKM. V shed 4 bases, J shed 5 bases, and the junction held 4 bases outside the gene matches. CDR3 length: 14 residues. The chain links TRBV28 to TRBJ2-5; TRBD2 matches 10 bases. The sequence came from a woman under 30 who received the yellow fever vaccine. The sequencing used T cells from blood (PBMCs), unsorted or a sorted subset (not recorded which), collected before or after yellow fever vaccination (not recorded which). The CDR3 DNA is TGTGCCAGCAGTTCACCGGGACTAGCGGAGACCCAGTACTTC. It yields the protein CASSSPGLAETQYF.